Presented here are 4 T cell receptor beta chains from one specimen sequenced in a study of regulatory T cells in long-lasting Graves disease. According to the study, TCR beta libraries were built with iRepertoire HTBI primers and CDR3-region Arm-PCR. TCRdb fed the multiplex PCR reads into MiXCR, producing one record per CDR3 protein. The sample carries about 460,000 distinct CDR3 sequences, 14% recorded once. Time point specified: newly diagnosed GD, antithyroid drugs for less than 3 months. The authors made the TCR library using RNA they extracted from PBMCs. The same specimen was also included in a second study, on T cells in Graves' hyperthyroidism and ophthalmopathy.

Material: peripheral blood mononuclear cells (PBMCs), obtained at new diagnosis, from a patient treated with antithyroid drugs. The receptors stem from a woman aged 45-59 years with Graves disease.

This clonotype was found many times. This chain joins TRBV12-3 or TRBV12-4 and TRBJ2-1, with 8 bases that match TRBD2. Trimming cost V 3 bases and J 10 bases; bases outside gene matches: 8. This CDR3 region has 14 residues. The CDR3 DNA is TGTGCCAGCAGTTTGTACGGGAGGGGAGACGAGCAGTTCTTC. Translated: CASSLYGRGDEQFF.

This clonotype has just a few counts. This rearrangement joins TRBV5-1 to TRBJ2-5; the match to TRBD2 covers 11 bases. Trimming at V came to 5 bases and at J to 5 bases, leaving 5 bases not matched to a gene. CDR1 is SGHRS, CDR2 YFSETQ, per germline. The CDR3 is 14 residues long. CDR3 nucleotides: TGCGCCAGCAGAGATACTAGCGGGAGTGAGACCCAGTACTTC. Encoded protein: CASRDTSGSETQYF.

The sample holds a few counts of this clonotype. This CDR3 is CASRPTSGRGTGELFF. The DNA of the CDR3 is TGTGCCAGCAGACCAACTAGCGGGAGAGGGACCGGGGAGCTGTTTTTT. The chain couples TRBV6-1 to TRBJ2-2; TRBD2 matches at 11 bases. The CDR3 has 16 amino acids. With V trimmed by 6 bases and J by 5 bases, 8 bases remained unmatched. Germline values: CDR1 MNHNS, CDR2 SASEGT.

This clonotype was counted at least ten times. V usage is TRBV7-9 and J usage is TRBJ2-3, with D possibly matching TRBD2 (6 bases). The CDR3 contains 15 residues. V was shortened by 3 bases and J by 2 bases, with 12 bases between the two germline ends. The germline V gene has CDR1 SEHNR and CDR2 FQNEAQ (reference sequence). For the CDR3, the DNA is TGTGCCAGCAGCTTGAGGTCTAGCGACACAGATACGCAGTATTTT. Its translation: CASSLRSSDTDTQYF.